This T cell receptor beta chain was recovered during a study of memory CD8 T cells in hepatitis C reinfection. Study overall: HCV reinfection: RNA-positive following two negative tests at least 60 days apart. Between 55 and 20 weeks before reinfection detection, pre-reinfection samples were drawn.

Study-wide findings and caveats: Conclusions on public clonotypes and secondary clearance were not definitive with about 5 donors.

Concerning this clone: The antigen is not known.

The time point: pre-reinfection, 55 to 20 weeks before reinfection detection. Sorted cells were sequenced directly ex vivo without any in vitro expansion. Sequencing used immunoSEQ multiplex PCR; TCRdb keeps in-frame clones, though not all of them. The profile shows approximately 52,000 clones, over 85% of them singletons. Sequenced input: naive CD8+ T cells sorted from blood. This sequence was found in a man between 18 and 35 years old with hepatitis C virus infection.

The CDR3 spells CASGLVAGGGNEQFF. CDR3 in DNA: TGTGCCAGTGGCCTGGTGGCGGGAGGCGGGAATGAGCAGTTCTTC. The rearrangement links TRBV19 to TRBJ2-1, with TRBD2 matching 8 bases. This CDR3 comprises 15 residues. The V and J ends lost 8 bases and 7 bases, in that order; junction bases with no gene match: 13. CDR1 and CDR2 from the germline V gene are LNHDA and SQIVND (reference sequence).